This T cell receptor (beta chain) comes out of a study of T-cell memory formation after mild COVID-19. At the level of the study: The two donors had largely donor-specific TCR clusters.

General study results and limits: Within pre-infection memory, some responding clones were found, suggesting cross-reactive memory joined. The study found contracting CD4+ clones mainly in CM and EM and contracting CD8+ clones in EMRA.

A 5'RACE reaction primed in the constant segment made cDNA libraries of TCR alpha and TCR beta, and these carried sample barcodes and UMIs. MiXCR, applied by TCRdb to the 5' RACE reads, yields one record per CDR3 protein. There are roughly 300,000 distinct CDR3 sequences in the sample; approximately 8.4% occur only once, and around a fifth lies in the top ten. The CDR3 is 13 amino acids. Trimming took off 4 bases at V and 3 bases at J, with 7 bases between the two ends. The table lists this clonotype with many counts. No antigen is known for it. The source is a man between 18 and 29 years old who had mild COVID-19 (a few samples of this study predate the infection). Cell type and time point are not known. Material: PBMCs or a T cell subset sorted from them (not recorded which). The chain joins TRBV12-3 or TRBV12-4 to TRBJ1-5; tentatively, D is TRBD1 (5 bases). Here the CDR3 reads CASSSGYNQPQHF. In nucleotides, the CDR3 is TGTGCCAGCAGTTCAGGGTACAATCAGCCCCAGCATTTT.